Each of the 30 T cell receptor beta chains below was sequenced from the same sample in a study of beta chain features in type 1 diabetes. Findings and limits, study-wide: Shortening that was moderate but significant affected the TCRB CDR3s of Type 1 diabetes patients in all four CD4+ subsets.

The whole isolated RNA underwent reverse transcription, so sequencing captured expressed TCRB transcripts. Some clones are missing from TCRdb's copy, which holds only in-frame ones; the method was immunoSEQ multiplex PCR. The table records roughly 150,000 clones, almost 65% of them present only once. No antigen has been identified for these receptors. Sequencing used naive CD4+ T cells from blood. The receptors originated from a man aged 25-45 years with type 1 diabetes.

The count of this clone is one. The chain combines TRBV30 with TRBJ1-2; 9 bases are shared with TRBD1. CDR3 length: 14 residues. V gave up 2 bases and J gave up 7 bases; unmatched junction bases: 8. The germline CDR1 and CDR2 sequences are GTSNPN and SVGIG (reference sequence). Written as DNA, the CDR3 is TGTGCCTGGAGTACCCGGACAGGGGTGGGTGGCTACACCTTC. Its translation is CAWSTRTGVGGYTF.

This chain connects TRBV5-1 to TRBJ2-6; D unclear. Per the germline V gene, CDR1 is SGHRS and CDR2 is YFSETQ. Trimming took 5 bases from V and 12 from J, leaving 9 bases between them. The CDR3 consists of 11 residues. CDR3 DNA sequence: TGCGCCAGCAGGCTGGACGCCGTCCTGACTTTC. As protein: CASRLDAVLTF.

This chain connects TRBV15 to TRBJ2-3; TRBD1 might be the D (6 bases). Trimming cost V 6 bases and J 5 bases, with 12 bases left between them. The germline CDR1 and CDR2 sequences are LNHNV and YYDKDF (reference sequence). The CDR3 totals 13 residues. The CDR3 region is CATRSQGIDTQYF. CDR3 DNA sequence: TGTGCCACCAGGTCCCAGGGGATAGATACGCAGTATTTT.

This clone has more than one count but fewer than ten. The chain joins TRBV29-1 to TRBJ2-7; D possibly corresponds to TRBD1 (5 bases). Per the germline V gene, CDR1 is SQVTM and CDR2 is ANQGSEA. V was trimmed by 4 bases and J by 0 bases, leaving 16 bases between them. CDR3 length: 15 residues. CDR3 coding DNA: TGCAGCGTTGGCCCCGCGGACATGAGCTCCTACGAGCAGTACTTC. This sequence encodes CSVGPADMSSYEQYF.

The V gene is TRBV11-2, the J gene TRBJ2-4; possible D gene TRBD1, 6 bases. The length of the CDR3 is 16 residues. V was cut by 4 bases and J by 0 bases, with 13 bases left in between. Germline CDR1 and CDR2: SGHAT and FQNNGV. CDR3 region: CASSSLTGRAKNIQYF. The CDR3 DNA is TGTGCCAGCAGCTCTTTAACAGGGAGAGCCAAAAACATTCAGTACTTC.

The table lists this clone with a few counts. This chain links TRBV2 with TRBJ2-7; TRBD1 matches 7 bases. CDR1 SNHLY and CDR2 FYNNEI come from the germline V gene. After removal of 6 bases from V and 3 bases from J, the junction contained 2 bases not matched to a gene. The CDR3 length is 12 residues. Here the CDR3 DNA reads TGTGCCAGCAGGACAGGGTTCTACGAGCAGTACTTC. Residues: CASRTGFYEQYF.

The chain has TRBV9 and TRBJ1-1, with D tentatively TRBD1 (6 bases). This CDR3 region has 14 residues. Trimming took off 3 bases at V and 4 bases at J, with 13 bases between the two ends. Germline CDR1 SGDLS, CDR2 YYNGEE. This chain's CDR3 is CASSDRDTFTEAFF. CDR3 bases: TGTGCCAGCAGCGATAGGGACACGTTCACTGAAGCTTTCTTT.

The rearrangement links TRBV4-1 to TRBJ1-2; unclear D gene. Germline lookup yields CDR1 MGHRA and CDR2 YSYEKL. The CDR3 has 13 residues. The V end was cut by 5 bases, the J end by 0 bases, with 7 bases between. The CDR3 here is CASSFDPNYGYTF. DNA of the CDR3: TGCGCCAGCAGCTTCGACCCTAACTATGGCTACACCTTC.

In the case of this clone: Other DNA sequences in the sample encode the same CDR3. The rearrangement joins TRBV7-2 to TRBJ2-3; D remains ambiguous. The CDR3 spans 12 residues. The germline V and J ends were trimmed by 1 base and 6 bases, with 5 bases remaining between them. CDR1 is SGHTA and CDR2 is FQGNSA in the germline V gene. Here the CDR3 DNA reads TGTGCCAGCAGCTTAGTCGGGGATACGCAGTATTTT. The encoded protein is CASSLVGDTQYF.

This sequence joins TRBV9 and TRBJ2-7; no clear D gene. The length of the CDR3 is 14 residues. Trimming left V 1 base short and J 2 bases short, with 10 bases between. The germline CDR1 and CDR2 sequences are SGDLS and YYNGEE. CDR3 region: CASSVNRAPYEQYF. DNA for the CDR3: TGTGCCAGCAGCGTAAACCGGGCCCCCTACGAGCAGTACTTC.

The sample holds a few counts of this clone. The chain is built from TRBV7-2 and TRBJ2-7; no reliable D call. The CDR3 is made up of 14 amino acids. Trimming shortened V by 0 bases and J by 7 bases, and 13 bases separated the two germline ends. The germline V gene has CDR1 SGHTA and CDR2 FQGNSA. CDR3 sequence: CASSLARIQEEQYF. CDR3 nucleotides: TGTGCCAGCAGCTTAGCGCGAATCCAAGAGGAGCAGTACTTC.

The chain is built from TRBV10-3 and TRBJ2-1; tentative D call: TRBD2 (6 bases). This CDR3 is 14 amino acids long. Germline CDR1 and CDR2: ENHRY and SYGVKD. Trimming shortened V by 0 bases and J by 6 bases, and 9 bases separated the two germline ends. The CDR3 loop is CAISESAGPNEQFF. The CDR3 region has the DNA TGTGCCATCAGTGAGTCGGCGGGACCCAATGAGCAGTTCTTC.

The rearrangement uses TRBV15 and TRBJ2-3; 8 bases are shared with TRBD2. The germline gives CDR1 LNHNV, CDR2 YYDKDF (reference sequence). The CDR3 is made up of 18 amino acids. Trimming cost V 5 bases and J 0 bases; bases outside gene matches: 13. CDR3 nucleotides: TGTGCCACCAGCTCCAAGCGCCTAGCGGGTGCTAGCACAGATACGCAGTATTTT. Translated: CATSSKRLAGASTDTQYF. Drawing the rest from reference TRBV15 and TRBJ2-3, the complete variable domain is DAMVIQNPRYQVTQFGKPVTLSCSQTLNHNVMYWYQQKSSQAPKLLFHYYDKDFNNEADTPDNFQSRRPNTSFCFLDIRSPGLGDTAMYLCATSSKRLAGASTDTQYFGPGTRLTVL.

The chain carries TRBV9 and TRBJ2-3, with D unclear. Trimming removed 3 bases at V and 2 bases at J, with 10 bases between. The CDR3 totals 14 residues. Looked up from germline, CDR1 is SGDLS and CDR2 is YYNGEE. The CDR3 reads CASSAVLDTDTQYF. The CDR3, as DNA: TGTGCCAGCAGCGCAGTTTTGGACACAGATACGCAGTATTTT.

The chain couples TRBV4-3 to TRBJ2-3, with D uncertain. Trimming shortened V by 0 bases and J by 0 bases, and 1 base separated the two germline ends. The length of the CDR3 is 13 residues. CDR1 and CDR2 (germline): LGHNA, YSLEER. CDR3 bases: TGCGCCAGCAGCCAAGAGAGCACAGATACGCAGTATTTT. Amino acid sequence: CASSQESTDTQYF.

This clone has only a few counts. The V gene is TRBV19, the J gene TRBJ2-1, with a possible D match to TRBD1 (5 bases). V dropped 5 bases and J dropped 4 bases, with 6 bases sitting between them. Germline V lookup: CDR1 LNHDA, CDR2 SQIVND (reference sequence). CDR3 length equals 12 residues. The CDR3 loop reads CASSGQYNEQFF. In nucleotides, the CDR3 is TGTGCCAGTAGTGGACAATACAATGAGCAGTTCTTC.

This clone appeared a few times. This sequence joins TRBV7-2 and TRBJ1-2; D not resolved. CDR1 and CDR2 (germline): SGHTA, FQGNSA. The CDR3 length is 13 residues. The germline V and J ends were trimmed by 5 bases and 1 base, with 8 bases remaining between them. Here the CDR3 reads CASSRGDNYGYTF. The CDR3 nucleotides read TGTGCCAGCAGCCGTGGAGATAACTATGGCTACACCTTC.

This clone was recorded a few times. V usage is TRBV29-1 and J usage is TRBJ1-4; perhaps TRBD1 as D (6 bases). V was shortened by 7 bases and J by 8 bases, with 35 bases between the two germline ends. The V gene's germline CDR1 is SQVTM and CDR2 ANQGSEA. This CDR3 spans 19 amino acids. The CDR3 is CSARLPETGVRTRREKLFF. In DNA, the CDR3 is TGCAGCGCCCGACTTCCCGAGACAGGAGTAAGGACGCGTCGGGAAAAACTGTTTTTT.

The gene calls are TRBV29-1 and TRBJ2-7; D call uncertain. V was shortened by 8 bases and J by 4 bases, with 18 bases between the two germline ends. In germline, CDR1 is SQVTM, CDR2 ANQGSEA. The CDR3 length is 13 residues. Written as DNA, the CDR3 is TGCAGCATCAAGCAGAGTCCCCCTTACGAGCAGTACTTC. It codes for CSIKQSPPYEQYF.

The gene calls are TRBV10-3 and TRBJ1-1, with D possibly being TRBD1 (6 bases). Trimming removed 2 bases at V and 7 bases at J, with 8 bases between. Germline V gives CDR1 ENHRY, CDR2 SYGVKD. The CDR3 has 12 amino acids. CDR3 DNA: TGTGCCATCAGTGAGGGAGGGGGTGAAGCTTTCTTT. This sequence encodes CAISEGGGEAFF.

Only a few counts were recorded for this clone. The chain joins TRBV11-2 to TRBJ1-2, with D perhaps matching TRBD1 (5 bases). V was shortened by 4 bases and J by 8 bases, with 20 bases between the two germline ends. Looked up from germline, CDR1 is SGHAT and CDR2 is FQNNGV. CDR3 size: 15 residues. The CDR3 DNA sequence: TGTGCCAGCAGCTCCCTTCAGGGTAGTTATGACGGCTACACCTTC. Its protein is CASSSLQGSYDGYTF.

The chain has TRBV29-1 and TRBJ2-5, with D possibly being TRBD2 (6 bases). Germline values: CDR1 SQVTM, CDR2 ANQGSEA. With 6 bases removed from V and 1 base from J, the gap between germline ends came to 6 bases. The CDR3 totals 11 residues. The CDR3 sequence: CSVAGQETQYF. In nucleotides, the CDR3 is TGCAGCGTAGCGGGCCAAGAGACCCAGTACTTC.

The rearrangement uses TRBV29-1 and TRBJ2-5, with TRBD1 matching over 8 bases. Germline CDR1 SQVTM, CDR2 ANQGSEA. The J segment lost 5 bases and the V segment lost 6 bases, leaving 8 bases of the junction unmatched. This CDR3 is built from 13 residues. CDR3 sequence (DNA): TGCAGCGTGGAGTTACGACAGGGGGAGACCCAGTACTTC. Translated: CSVELRQGETQYF.

The chain couples TRBV10-3 to TRBJ2-3, with D tentatively TRBD2 (5 bases). Germline V CDR1 and CDR2: ENHRY, SYGVKD. The CDR3 covers 12 residues. Trimming cost V 3 bases and J 10 bases, with 11 bases left between them. CDR3 in amino acids: CAISERRQAQYF. CDR3 in DNA: TGTGCCATCAGTGAACGGAGGCAGGCGCAGTATTTT.

V usage is TRBV2 and J usage is TRBJ1-6; tentatively, D is TRBD1 (6 bases). The CDR3 is made up of 15 amino acids. Germline V gene lookup returns CDR1 SNHLY and CDR2 FYNNEI. The V gene lost 5 bases and the J gene lost 6 bases, with 14 bases spanning the gap. The CDR3 sequence: CASSLQGQFNSPLHF. The CDR3 nucleotides are TGTGCCAGCAGTCTACAGGGACAATTTAATTCACCCCTCCACTTT.

The genes are TRBV9 and TRBJ1-1; D remains unclear. This CDR3 spans 12 amino acids. Germline assignment: CDR1 SGDLS and CDR2 YYNGEE. With 3 bases removed from V and 7 bases from J, the gap between germline ends came to 10 bases. The CDR3 sequence: CASSEKTGEAFF. DNA of the CDR3: TGTGCCAGCAGCGAGAAGACGGGTGAAGCTTTCTTT.

This clone has just a few counts. Other DNA sequences from this sample encode an identical CDR3 as well. The rearrangement joins TRBV18 to TRBJ2-5; D call uncertain. The V gene's germline CDR1 is KGHSH and CDR2 LQKENI. This CDR3 comprises 11 residues. Trimming shortened V by 3 bases and J by 5 bases, and 4 bases separated the two germline ends. This CDR3 reads CASSPGETQYF. The CDR3 bases are TGTGCCAGCTCACCGGGGGAGACCCAGTACTTC.

This sequence joins TRBV7-2 and TRBJ1-1; D is unclear. CDR3 size: 13 residues. V was clipped by 3 bases and J by 5 bases, with 10 bases between them. The germline CDR1 and CDR2 sequences are SGHTA and FQGNSA. CDR3 sequence (DNA): TGTGCCAGCAGCTTTATCGCCGGAACTGAAGCTTTCTTT. Amino acids: CASSFIAGTEAFF.

The chain employs TRBV28 and TRBJ2-1; 8 bases agree with TRBD2. Germline-derived CDR1 and CDR2 are MDHEN and SYDVKM. V shed 6 bases and J 4 bases; nucleotides not matched to a gene: 5. This CDR3 comprises 14 residues. CDR3 nucleotide sequence: TGTGCCAGCAGCAGCGGGGGAACGTACAATGAGCAGTTCTTC. Its protein product is CASSSGGTYNEQFF. Using reference TRBV28 and TRBJ2-1 for the parts outside the CDR3, the full variable domain is DVKVTQSSRYLVKRTGEKVFLECVQDMDHENMFWYRQDPGLGLRLIYFSYDVKMKEKGDIPEGYSVSREKKERFSLILESASTNQTSMYLCASSSGGTYNEQFFGPGTRLTVL.

This clone has just a few counts. J is TRBJ2-3 and V is TRBV25-1; 9 positions agree with TRBD2. Germline-derived CDR1 and CDR2 are MGHDK and SYGVNS. CDR3 size: 13 residues. Unmatched junction bases numbered 6, after V lost 5 bases and J lost 9 bases. In DNA, the CDR3 is TGTGCCAGCAGTCTAGCGGGGTCGGTGACGCAGTATTTT. Translated: CASSLAGSVTQYF.